The rows below give T cell receptor beta chains drawn from one sample of a study of blood T cell repertoires in COVID-19. Sequencing used immunoSEQ multiplex PCR; TCRdb keeps in-frame clones, though not all of them. The profile shows 75,000 to 95,000 clones, approximately 80% of them singletons. The specimen sequenced was peripheral blood. The receptors stem from a man aged 60 to 69 with acute or convalescent COVID-19. Each CDR3 is given with its conserved first and last residue. D genes are given only for firm matches. Size is stated for part of the rows, as once, few or many counts, or as a class when the clone is expanded.

D gene,CDR3 length,clone size,J gene,V gene,CDR3 protein,CDR3 DNA
TRBD1,14,NA,TRBJ1-1,TRBV11-1,CASSLMQGATEAFF,TGTGCCAGCAGCCTAATGCAGGGGGCGACTGAAGCTTTCTTT
NA,14,NA,TRBJ1-1,TRBV7-9,CASSLIGGKTEAFF,TGTGCCAGCAGCCTTATCGGGGGAAAAACTGAAGCTTTCTTT
TRBD1,15,NA,TRBJ2-2,TRBV4-3,CASSHQRQGAGELFF,TGCGCCAGCAGCCACCAGAGACAGGGCGCCGGGGAGCTGTTTTTT
NA,15,few,TRBJ1-1,TRBV6-5,CASSFRQVKYTEAFF,TGTGCCAGCAGTTTCAGGCAGGTCAAGTATACTGAAGCTTTCTTT
NA,15,NA,TRBJ2-1,TRBV27,CASSLARTTYNEQFF,TGTGCCAGCAGTTTGGCCAGGACTACTTACAATGAGCAGTTCTTC
NA,14,NA,TRBJ2-2,TRBV5-1,CASSSPEPTGELFF,TGCGCCAGCAGCTCCCCCGAGCCCACCGGGGAGCTGTTTTTT
NA,16,NA,TRBJ1-4,TRBV10-1,CASASVRDSGNEKLFF,TGCGCCAGCGCATCGGTACGGGATTCCGGTAATGAAAAACTGTTTTTT
TRBD2,16,NA,TRBJ2-5,TRBV6-6,CASSYFGTSGQETQYF,TGTGCCAGCAGTTACTTCGGGACTAGCGGACAAGAGACCCAGTACTTC
TRBD1,11,NA,TRBJ2-1,TRBV6-5,CASRGQGEQFF,TGTGCCAGCAGGGGACAGGGGGAGCAGTTCTTC
TRBD2,20,NA,TRBJ2-1,TRBV7-3,CASSSPGRKLAGGGYNEQFF,TGTGCCAGCAGCTCCCCGGGACGGAAACTAGCGGGGGGCGGCTACAATGAGCAGTTCTTC
NA,13,NA,TRBJ1-2,TRBV12-3/TRBV12-4,CASSDRGNYGYTF,TGTGCCAGCAGTGATAGGGGGAACTATGGCTACACCTTC
TRBD1,18,NA,TRBJ1-3,TRBV18,CASSPFAPNRGLGNTIYF,TGTGCCAGCTCACCATTCGCGCCGAACAGGGGGCTTGGAAACACCATATATTTT
NA,13,NA,TRBJ1-1,TRBV6-5,CASSSSGVGEAFF,TGTGCCAGCAGTTCTTCAGGCGTGGGTGAAGCTTTCTTT
NA,14,NA,TRBJ2-1,TRBV7-9,CASSPGLNYNEQFF,TGTGCCAGCAGCCCGGGACTGAACTACAATGAGCAGTTCTTC
TRBD2,15,NA,TRBJ2-5,TRBV19,CASGIRGGYGKTQYF,TGTGCCAGTGGAATACGGGGGGGCTATGGAAAGACCCAGTACTTC
NA,15,NA,TRBJ1-3,TRBV2,CASSSGGFSGNTIYF,TGTGCCAGCAGTTCAGGAGGTTTCTCTGGAAACACCATATATTTT
NA,13,few,TRBJ1-2,TRBV19,CASSPRRLNGYTF,TGTGCCAGTAGTCCCCGGAGGTTGAATGGCTACACCTTC
TRBD1,15,NA,TRBJ2-6,TRBV12-5,CASGVGGVGANVLTF,TGTGCTAGTGGGGTAGGGGGCGTGGGGGCCAACGTCCTGACTTTC
TRBD2,13,NA,TRBJ2-3,TRBV29-1,CSVRAGGPDTQYF,TGCAGCGTTAGAGCGGGGGGGCCCGATACGCAGTATTTT
TRBD1,14,NA,TRBJ1-2,TRBV7-2,CASSPRTGGHGYTF,TGTGCCAGCAGCCCAAGGACAGGGGGCCATGGCTACACCTTC
TRBD1,15,NA,TRBJ2-5,TRBV5-1,CASSSGGVGQETQYF,TGCGCCAGCAGCTCAGGGGGCGTGGGGCAAGAGACCCAGTACTTC
NA,18,NA,TRBJ2-3,TRBV11-2,CASSLGKGWGESTDTQYF,TGTGCCAGCAGCTTAGGTAAAGGGTGGGGAGAAAGCACAGATACGCAGTATTTT
NA,15,NA,TRBJ1-5,TRBV2,CASSEDRANNQPQHF,TGTGCCAGCAGTGAAGACAGGGCTAACAATCAGCCCCAGCATTTT
TRBD2,15,NA,TRBJ2-7,TRBV5-1,CASSPRAGGRYEQYF,TGCGCCAGCAGCCCGCGAGCGGGGGGCAGGTACGAGCAGTACTTC
NA,13,NA,TRBJ1-1,TRBV18,CASSPQTNTEAFF,TGTGCCAGCTCACCACAGACTAACACTGAAGCTTTCTTT
TRBD1,14,NA,TRBJ1-2,TRBV2,CASSRTGKNYGYTF,TGTGCCAGCAGCCGGACAGGGAAGAACTATGGCTACACCTTC
NA,16,NA,TRBJ2-3,TRBV9,CASSVGGRGPTDTQYF,TGTGCCAGCAGCGTAGGTGGCAGGGGACCCACAGATACGCAGTATTTT
NA,15,NA,TRBJ1-2,TRBV6-5,CASSSPFRGWYGYTF,TGTGCCAGCAGTTCCCCTTTTAGGGGATGGTATGGCTACACCTTC
TRBD2,15,NA,TRBJ2-7,TRBV7-9,CASSWGLAGSYEQYF,TGTGCCAGCAGCTGGGGACTAGCGGGGAGCTACGAGCAGTACTTC
TRBD1,14,once,TRBJ2-1,TRBV28,CASSKGQGITEQFF,TGTGCCAGCAGCAAGGGACAGGGGATTACTGAGCAGTTCTTC
TRBD2,18,large,TRBJ2-5,TRBV11-2,CASSPGTSGGIVQETQYF,TGTGCCAGCAGCCCCGGGACTAGCGGGGGGATAGTCCAAGAGACCCAGTACTTC
TRBD2,16,few,TRBJ2-1,TRBV6-5,CASSLRAGGAYNEQFF,TGTGCCAGCAGTTTGCGAGCGGGGGGGGCCTACAATGAGCAGTTCTTC
NA,12,few,TRBJ2-5,TRBV7-9,CAGTLGSETQYF,TGTGCAGGGACTCTTGGGTCGGAGACCCAGTACTTC
TRBD1,16,NA,TRBJ1-3,TRBV7-9,CASNYLGTGAGNTIYF,TGTGCCAGCAACTACCTGGGTACAGGGGCTGGAAACACCATATATTTT
NA,17,NA,TRBJ1-4,TRBV3-1/TRBV3-2,CASSQGGRGATNEKLFF,TGTGCCAGCAGCCAAGGCGGTCGGGGGGCCACTAATGAAAAACTGTTTTTT
NA,16,NA,TRBJ2-3,TRBV7-2,CASSRTVRAFTDTQYF,TGTGCCAGCAGCCGGACAGTGAGGGCCTTCACAGATACGCAGTATTTT
TRBD1,17,NA,TRBJ2-4,TRBV15,CATKWTGGNLAKNIQYF,TGTGCCACCAAGTGGACAGGGGGGAATCTAGCCAAAAACATTCAGTACTTC
NA,13,NA,TRBJ1-4,TRBV28,CASSADTNEKLFF,TGTGCCAGCAGTGCGGATACTAATGAAAAACTGTTTTTT
NA,16,NA,TRBJ2-4,TRBV14,CASSSTGSLAKNIQYF,TGTGCCAGCAGCTCAACAGGGTCTCTAGCCAAAAACATTCAGTACTTC
NA,15,NA,TRBJ1-2,TRBV27,CASSLKGSGEYGYTF,TGTGCCAGCAGTTTAAAGGGTTCGGGAGAATATGGCTACACCTTC